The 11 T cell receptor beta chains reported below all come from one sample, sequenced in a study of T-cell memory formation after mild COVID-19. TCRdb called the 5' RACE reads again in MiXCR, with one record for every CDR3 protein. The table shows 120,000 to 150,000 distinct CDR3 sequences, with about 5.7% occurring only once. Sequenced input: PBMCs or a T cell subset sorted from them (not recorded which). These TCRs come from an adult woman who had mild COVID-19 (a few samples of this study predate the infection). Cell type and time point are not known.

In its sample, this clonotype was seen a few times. CDR3 sequence reads: CASSSIGQGAGGYTF. CDR3 bases: TGTGCCAGCAGCTCAATCGGACAGGGGGCTGGAGGCTACACCTTC. The chain carries TRBV7-9 and TRBJ1-2; 11 bases are a match to TRBD1. The CDR3 totals 15 residues. Per the germline V gene, CDR1 is SEHNR and CDR2 is FQNEAQ (reference sequence). V gave up 4 bases and J gave up 8 bases; unmatched junction bases: 9.

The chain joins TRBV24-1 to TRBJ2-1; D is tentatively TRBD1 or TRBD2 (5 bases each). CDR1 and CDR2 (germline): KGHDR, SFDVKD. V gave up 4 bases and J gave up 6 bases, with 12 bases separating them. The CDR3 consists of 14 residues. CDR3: CATSDPGRGNEQFF. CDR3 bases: TGTGCCACCAGTGACCCGGGACGCGGCAATGAGCAGTTCTTC.

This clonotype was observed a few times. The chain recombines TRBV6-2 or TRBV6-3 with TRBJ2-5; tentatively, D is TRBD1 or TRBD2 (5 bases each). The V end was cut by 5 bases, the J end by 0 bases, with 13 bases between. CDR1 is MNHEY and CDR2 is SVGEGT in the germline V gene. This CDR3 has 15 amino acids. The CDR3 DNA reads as TGTGCCAGCAGTAGAGGGACCCTGTACCAAGAGACCCAGTACTTC. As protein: CASSRGTLYQETQYF.

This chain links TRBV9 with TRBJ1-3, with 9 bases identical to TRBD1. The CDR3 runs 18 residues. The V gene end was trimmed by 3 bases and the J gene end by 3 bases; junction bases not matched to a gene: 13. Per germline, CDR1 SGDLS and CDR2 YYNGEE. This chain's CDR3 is CASSEYLEGQGYGNTIYF. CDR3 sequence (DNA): TGTGCCAGCAGCGAGTACCTTGAGGGACAGGGCTATGGAAACACCATATATTTT.

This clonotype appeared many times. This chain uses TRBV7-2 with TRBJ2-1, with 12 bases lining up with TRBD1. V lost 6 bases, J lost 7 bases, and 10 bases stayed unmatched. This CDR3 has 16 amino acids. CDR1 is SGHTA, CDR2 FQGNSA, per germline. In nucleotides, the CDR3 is TGTGCCAGCAGAACATACCGGGACAGGGGGCGGAATGAGCAGTTCTTC. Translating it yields CASRTYRDRGRNEQFF.

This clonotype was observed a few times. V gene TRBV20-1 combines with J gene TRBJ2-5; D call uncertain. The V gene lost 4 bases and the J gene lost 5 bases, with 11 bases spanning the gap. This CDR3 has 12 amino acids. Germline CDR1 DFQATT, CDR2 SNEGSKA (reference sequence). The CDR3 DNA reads TGCAGTGCTACCGATATGGGGGAGACCCAGTACTTC. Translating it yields CSATDMGETQYF.

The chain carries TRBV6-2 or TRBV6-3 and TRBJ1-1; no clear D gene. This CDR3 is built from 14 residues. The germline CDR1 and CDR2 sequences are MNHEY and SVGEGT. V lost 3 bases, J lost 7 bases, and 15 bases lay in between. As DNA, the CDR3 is TGTGCCAGCAGTTATACCCAACTGCGGAATGAAGCTTTCTTT. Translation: CASSYTQLRNEAFF.

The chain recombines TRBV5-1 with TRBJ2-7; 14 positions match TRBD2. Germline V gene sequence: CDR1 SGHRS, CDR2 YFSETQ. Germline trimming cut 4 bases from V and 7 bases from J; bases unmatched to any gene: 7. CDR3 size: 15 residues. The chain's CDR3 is CASSRGLAGGEEQYF. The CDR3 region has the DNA TGCGCCAGCAGCCGCGGACTAGCGGGAGGTGAGGAGCAGTACTTC.

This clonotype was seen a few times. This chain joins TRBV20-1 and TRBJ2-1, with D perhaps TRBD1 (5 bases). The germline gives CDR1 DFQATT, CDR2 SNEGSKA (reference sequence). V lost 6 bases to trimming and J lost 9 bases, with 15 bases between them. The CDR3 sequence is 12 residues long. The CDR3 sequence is CSATDQGFEQFF. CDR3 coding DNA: TGCAGTGCGACTGATCAGGGCTTTGAGCAGTTCTTC.

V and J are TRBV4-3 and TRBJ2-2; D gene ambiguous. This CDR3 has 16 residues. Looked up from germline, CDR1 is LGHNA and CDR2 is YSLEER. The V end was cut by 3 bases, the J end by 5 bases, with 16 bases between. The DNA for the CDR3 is TGCGCCAGCAGCCAGTCCCATGCGGTGGATACCGGGGAGCTGTTTTTT. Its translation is CASSQSHAVDTGELFF.

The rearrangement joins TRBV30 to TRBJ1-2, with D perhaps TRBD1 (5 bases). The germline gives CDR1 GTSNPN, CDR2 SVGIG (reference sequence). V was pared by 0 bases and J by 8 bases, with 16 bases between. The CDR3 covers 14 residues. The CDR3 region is CAWSVLRTGGGYTF. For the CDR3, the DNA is TGTGCCTGGAGTGTTTTACGGACCGGGGGGGGCTACACCTTC.